This T cell receptor (beta chain) derives from a study of regulatory T cells in long-lasting Graves disease. The wider study: Graves' patients with a new diagnosis had received antithyroid drugs under 3 months.

Sample time point: newly diagnosed GD, antithyroid drugs for less than 3 months. Isolated PBMC RNA provided the starting material for the TCR library. CDR1 and CDR2 from the germline V gene are SGHRS and YFSETQ. The V end lost 1 base, the J end lost 7 bases, and 15 bases lay between the germline ends. This CDR3 comprises 15 residues. Sequencing libraries for TCR beta were prepared with iRepertoire HTBI primers and Arm-PCR of CDR3 regions. Each CDR3 protein gets one entry after TCRdb re-called the multiplex PCR reads with MiXCR. The table shows over 200,000 distinct CDR3 sequences, with under 20% occurring only once. This sample was shared with a second study, whose subject was T cells in Graves' hyperthyroidism and ophthalmopathy. That source notes: Diagnosis of hyperthyroidism was new in patients aged 18 to 65, and its duration was under 2 months. The diagnoses drew upon clinical symptoms, serum thyroxine and TRAb, thyroid ultrasound and orbital computed tomography. A model of 13 V-J pairs discriminated ophthalmopathy from stable hyperthyroidism.

This sample comprised peripheral blood mononuclear cells (PBMCs), obtained at new diagnosis, from a patient treated with antithyroid drugs. This chain links TRBV5-1 with TRBJ2-1; unclear D gene. The clonotype originates from a woman in her 30s with Graves disease. The CDR3 is CASSLMWFSQNEQFF. Written as DNA, the CDR3 is TGCGCCAGCAGCTTGATGTGGTTCTCGCAGAATGAGCAGTTCTTC.